This T cell receptor beta chain was observed in a study of PD-1 blockade in mismatch repair-deficient tumors (TCRdb year 2017). Notes on the research overall: The trial enrolled roughly 83 consecutive patients with 12 mismatch repair-deficient cancer types between late 2013 and 2016, all previously treated and progressing. Tumor-associated T cell clones were tracked in the peripheral blood of patients responding to PD-1 blockade by deep sequencing of TCR CDR3 regions.

The receptor library was made with the immunoSEQ multiplex PCR assay. TCRdb took this table from immuneACCESS and kept in-frame rearrangements with V and J called. Such tables lack part of the clones; where checked against another copy, unresolved V genes explain under half of the gap, and the rest is unexplained. Counted in this sample were 95,000 to 150,000 clones; about 88% of them appeared once. Of the sample, less than 15% falls within the top ten clones. Mismatch repair deficiency in every enrolled patient was established by polymerase chain reaction or immunohistochemistry. TCR sequencing was carried out for three patients who responded to pembrolizumab therapy. Pembrolizumab PD-1 blockade was prospectively tested in advanced mismatch repair-deficient cancers, regardless of tissue of origin, in the phase II trial. Peripheral blood T cell samples were gathered serially, both before PD-1 blockade started and at multiple time points afterward. The timing of each blood sample was reported as weeks after the first dose of pembrolizumab.

Findings and caveats that apply to the study as a whole: Clones residing in the tumor, which were often undetectable in blood before treatment, expanded quickly after pembrolizumab and then contracted, generally before radiologic responses.

Remarks on this clone: It has no known antigen specificity. No base-level quality is on record; no much larger clone is a single base apart.

In the germline V gene (reference sequence), CDR1 corresponds to SEHNR and CDR2 to FQNEAQ. From its cysteine to its phenylalanine, the CDR3 spans 14 amino acids. Left in the record is the CDR3 DNA by itself, 42 bases read in frame from the first base. V is cut by 5 bases and J by 0 bases, and the space between the germline ends is 11 bases. The specimen was peripheral blood, collected 44 weeks after starting pembrolizumab. This sequence uses TRBV7-9 and TRBJ2-7, with the D gene call left open. This receptor was identified in an adult with mismatch repair-deficient cancer. CDR3 sequence: CASSLLGNSYEQYF. The DNA is TGTGCCAGCAGCCTACTGGGGAACTCCTACGAGCAGTACTTC.